This T cell receptor (beta chain) was identified in a study of blood T cell repertoires in COVID-19 (dated by TCRdb to the early 2020s). In the study overall: Collaborator samples came from the United States, Italy and Spain and covered acute and convalescent phases of COVID-19. The material from the prospective study consisted of cDNA or gDNA derived from T cells, B-cell-depleted T cells, or PBMCs. Subjects who had been exposed to COVID-19, were actively infected with it, or had recovered from it provided the deeply sampled blood TCRbeta repertoires that made up the dataset. A freely available public database, intended as a resource for researchers studying the immune response to SARS-CoV-2, is where the repertoires were released. Samples were obtained from the ongoing ImmuneRACE study (first 160 participants) and from 1,254 subjects provided by 6 global collaborators. Nearly every sample came with metadata listing a de-identified subject ID, COVID-19 status, age in years and sex. Where available, HLA class I and class II types were obtained from metadata supplied by the sample provider rather than from assay-based typing. On the study overall, not on this receptor specifically: Clinical and demographic metadata were provided uncurated, with the amount varying by source and participant.

TCRbeta CDR3 regions were amplified from genomic DNA using the immunoSEQ Assay, a bias-controlled multiplex PCR. Per the authors' processing: The number of nucleated cells in each sample was estimated from the amplification of reference gene primers within the assay. To quantify the absolute abundance of each unique TCRbeta CDR3 rearrangement, sequence reads were collapsed and filtered. Productive Simpson clonality was computed per sample as the square root of Simpson's diversity index over productive rearrangements. TCRdb provides this immuneACCESS table in a form limited to in-frame rearrangements. Some clones are lacking; in checked studies, under half of them reflect an unresolved V gene, and why the rest are absent is not known. V, J and clone size are those of that table, while D and trimming were read from the DNA. In all, the sample holds 55,000 to 65,000 clones, and roughly 87% of those were seen once. Of the sample, over 9% falls within the top ten clones.

Counted from cysteine to phenylalanine, this CDR3 has 15 amino acids. The kept DNA is CDR3 alone, 45 bases in frame from the first base. CDR1 and CDR2 are drawn from the germline V gene: MGHRA, YSYEKL. V has 6 bases trimmed and J has 3 bases trimmed; junction bases matching no gene number 8. Note on this clone: What antigen it recognizes has not been identified. The sample holds no much larger clone one base away, and base qualities are not on file.

Whole blood was collected in K2EDTA tubes by collaborating institutions according to the institutions' own protocols. For TCRbeta analysis, collaborator samples were shipped as frozen whole blood, as isolated PBMCs, or as DNA extracted from either sample type. This chain joins TRBV4-1 to TRBJ2-3, and TRBD2 aligns with 8 junction nucleotides. The sequence derives from a human donor with acute or convalescent COVID-19. The donor label of this sample is uncertain. Sequenced: peripheral blood. The sequence in DNA is TGCGCCAGCAGATCACCGGGAGGGAATACAGATACGCAGTATTTT. Its protein is CASRSPGGNTDTQYF.